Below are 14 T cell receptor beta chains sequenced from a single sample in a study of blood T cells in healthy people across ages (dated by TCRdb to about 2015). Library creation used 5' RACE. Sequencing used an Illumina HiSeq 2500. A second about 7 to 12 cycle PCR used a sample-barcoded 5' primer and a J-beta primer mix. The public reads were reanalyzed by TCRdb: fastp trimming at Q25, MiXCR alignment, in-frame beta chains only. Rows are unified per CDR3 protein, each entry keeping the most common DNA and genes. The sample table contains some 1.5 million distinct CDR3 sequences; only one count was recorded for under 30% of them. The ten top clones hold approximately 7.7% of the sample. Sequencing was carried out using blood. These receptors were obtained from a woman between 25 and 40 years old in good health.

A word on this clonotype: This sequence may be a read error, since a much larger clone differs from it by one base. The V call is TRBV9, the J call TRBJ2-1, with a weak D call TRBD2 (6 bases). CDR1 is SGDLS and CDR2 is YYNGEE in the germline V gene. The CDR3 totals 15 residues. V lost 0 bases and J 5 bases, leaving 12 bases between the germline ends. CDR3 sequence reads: CASSVVSGEDNEQFF. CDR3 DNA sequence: TGTGCCAGCAGCGTAGTGTCGGGGGAGGACAATGAGCAGTTCTTC.

The CDR3 coding sequence is TGTGCCAGCAGTTACTCAATAGCCCCCAGCCACGGGGACATTCAGTACTTC. It encodes CASSYSIAPSHGDIQYF. The J gene is TRBJ2-4, the V gene TRBV6-2 or TRBV6-3; tentative D call: TRBD2 (5 bases). This CDR3 region has 17 residues. V shed 0 bases and J shed 8 bases, with 20 bases lying between them. CDR1 is MNHEY, CDR2 SVGEGT, per germline.

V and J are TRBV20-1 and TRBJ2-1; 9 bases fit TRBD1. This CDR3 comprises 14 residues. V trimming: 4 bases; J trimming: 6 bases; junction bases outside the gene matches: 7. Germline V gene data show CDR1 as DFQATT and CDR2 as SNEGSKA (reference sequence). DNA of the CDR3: TGCAGTGCTATGTCGGGACAGGGAGGCAATGAGCAGTTCTTC. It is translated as CSAMSGQGGNEQFF.

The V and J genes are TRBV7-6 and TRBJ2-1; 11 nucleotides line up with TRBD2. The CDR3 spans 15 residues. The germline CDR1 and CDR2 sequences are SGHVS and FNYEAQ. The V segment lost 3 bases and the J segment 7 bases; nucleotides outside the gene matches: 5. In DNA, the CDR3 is TGTGCCAGCAGCTTTTCGGGACTAGCGGAGAATGAGCAGTTCTTC. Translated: CASSFSGLAENEQFF.

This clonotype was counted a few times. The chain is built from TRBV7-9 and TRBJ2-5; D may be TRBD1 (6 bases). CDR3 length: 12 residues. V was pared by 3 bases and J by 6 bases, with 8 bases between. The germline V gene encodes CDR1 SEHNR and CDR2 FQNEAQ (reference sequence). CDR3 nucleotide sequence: TGTGCCAGCAGCTTTGACAGGAAGACCCAGTACTTC. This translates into CASSFDRKTQYF. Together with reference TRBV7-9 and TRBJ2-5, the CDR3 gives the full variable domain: DTGVSQNPRHKITKRGQNVTFRCDPISEHNRLYWYRQTLGQGPEFLTYFQNEAQLEKSRLLSDRFSAERPKGSFSTLEIQRTEQGDSAMYLCASSFDRKTQYFGPGTRLLVL.

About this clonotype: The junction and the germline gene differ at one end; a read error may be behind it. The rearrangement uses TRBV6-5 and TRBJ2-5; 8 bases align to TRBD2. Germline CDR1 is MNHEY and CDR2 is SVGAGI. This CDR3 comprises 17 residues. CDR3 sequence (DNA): TGTGCCAGTAGTTACTCGGGGGGGGGCCCTACCGGGGAGACCCAGTACTTC. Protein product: CASSYSGGGPTGETQYF.

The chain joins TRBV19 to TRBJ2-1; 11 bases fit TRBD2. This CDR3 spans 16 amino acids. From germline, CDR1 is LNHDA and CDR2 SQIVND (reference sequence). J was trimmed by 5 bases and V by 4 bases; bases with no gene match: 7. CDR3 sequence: CASSRGTSGENNEQFF. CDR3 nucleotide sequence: TGTGCCAGTAGTAGAGGGACTAGCGGAGAGAACAATGAGCAGTTCTTC.

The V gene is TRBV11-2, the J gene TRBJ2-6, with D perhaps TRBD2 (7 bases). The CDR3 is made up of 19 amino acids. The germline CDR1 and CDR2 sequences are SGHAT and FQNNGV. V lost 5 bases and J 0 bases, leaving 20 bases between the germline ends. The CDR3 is CASSQGRGASTSGANVLTF. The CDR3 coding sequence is TGTGCCAGCAGCCAGGGTCGGGGGGCTTCCACCTCTGGGGCCAACGTCCTGACTTTC.

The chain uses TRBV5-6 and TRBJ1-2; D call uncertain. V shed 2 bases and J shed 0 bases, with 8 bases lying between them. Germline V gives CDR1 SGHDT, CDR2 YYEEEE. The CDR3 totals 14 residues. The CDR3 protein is CASSFRRANYGYTF. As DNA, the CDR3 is TGTGCCAGCAGCTTTCGACGGGCTAACTATGGCTACACCTTC.

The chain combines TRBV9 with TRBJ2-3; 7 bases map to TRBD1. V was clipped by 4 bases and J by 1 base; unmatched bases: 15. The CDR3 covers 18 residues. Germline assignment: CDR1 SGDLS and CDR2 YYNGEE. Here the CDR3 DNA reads TGTGCCAGCAGCCCACGGGGACAGTTGGGCTCCGGCACAGATACGCAGTATTTT. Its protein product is CASSPRGQLGSGTDTQYF.

In nucleotides, the CDR3 is TGCGCCAGCAGCCAAGATTCTAGCGGGAGGAACAATGAGCAGTTCTTC. Protein: CASSQDSSGRNNEQFF. V is TRBV4-3 and J is TRBJ2-1, with 11 nucleotides matching TRBD2. Germline V gene data show CDR1 as LGHNA and CDR2 as YSLEER. The CDR3 is 16 amino acids. V gave up 0 bases and J gave up 5 bases; unmatched junction bases: 3.

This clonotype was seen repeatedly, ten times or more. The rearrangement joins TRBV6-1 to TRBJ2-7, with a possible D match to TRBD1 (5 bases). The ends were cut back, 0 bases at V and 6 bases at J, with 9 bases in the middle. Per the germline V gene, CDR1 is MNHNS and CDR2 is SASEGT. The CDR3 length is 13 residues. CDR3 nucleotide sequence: TGTGCCAGCAGTGAAGCCTGGACATTCGAGCAGTACTTC. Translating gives CASSEAWTFEQYF.

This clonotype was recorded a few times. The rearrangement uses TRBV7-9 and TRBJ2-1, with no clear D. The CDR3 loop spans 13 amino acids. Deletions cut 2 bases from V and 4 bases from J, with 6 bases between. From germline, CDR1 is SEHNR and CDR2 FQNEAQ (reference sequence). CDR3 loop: CASSLKEYNEQFF. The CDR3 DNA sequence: TGTGCCAGCAGCTTAAAGGAGTACAATGAGCAGTTCTTC. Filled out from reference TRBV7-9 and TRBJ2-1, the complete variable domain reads DTGVSQNPRHKITKRGQNVTFRCDPISEHNRLYWYRQTLGQGPEFLTYFQNEAQLEKSRLLSDRFSAERPKGSFSTLEIQRTEQGDSAMYLCASSLKEYNEQFFGPGTRLTVL.

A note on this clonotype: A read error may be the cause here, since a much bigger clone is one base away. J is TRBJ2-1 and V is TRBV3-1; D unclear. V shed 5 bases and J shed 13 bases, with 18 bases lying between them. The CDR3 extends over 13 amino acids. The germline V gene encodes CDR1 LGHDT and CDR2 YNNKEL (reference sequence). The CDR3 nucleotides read TGTGCCAGCAGCACCCTCGATCGTGAGACCCAGTTCTTC. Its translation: CASSTLDRETQFF.